This T cell receptor (beta chain) was documented in a study of T-cell memory formation after mild COVID-19. General study points: Clones from the second wave (peaking day 37) had unconfirmed SARS-CoV-2 specificity. Cross-reactive memory apparently joined, as some responding clones appeared in pre-infection memory.

This clonotype was found a few times. Its antigen is unknown. TCRdb passed the 5' RACE reads through MiXCR, listing each CDR3 protein once. This sample has some 160,000 distinct CDR3 sequences, with roughly 31% found just once. With 5 bases removed from V and 8 bases from J, the gap between germline ends came to 12 bases. The CDR3 totals 12 residues. CDR1 is SGHTA, CDR2 FQGTGA, per germline. Material for sequencing was PBMCs or a T cell subset sorted from them (not recorded which). The chain is built from TRBV7-3 and TRBJ1-2; D uncertain. The clonotype comes from an adult woman who had mild COVID-19 (a few samples of this study predate the infection). Cell type and time point are not known. CDR3 nucleotides: TGTGCCAGCAGCACCCATACGGGAGGCTACACCTTC. Its protein product is CASSTHTGGYTF.